These 8 T cell receptor beta chains were sequenced from one sample in a study of CD8+ T cells in alopecia areata. RNA, once extracted, was reverse transcribed into cDNA for use as the sequencing template. The protocol was immunoSEQ multiplex PCR, while the TCRdb copy is restricted to in-frame clones and leaves out a portion. This sample has some 120,000 clones; roughly 54% occur once, and the top ten carry 4.5% to 5.5%. The source material was CD4+ T cells sorted from blood, sampled at week 0. Receptors were obtained from a human donor with alopecia areata.

V is TRBV7-2 and J is TRBJ1-2; 11 nucleotides agree with TRBD1. The trim removed 0 bases at V and 8 bases at J, leaving 2 bases unmatched. The CDR3 length is 14 residues. Per the germline V gene, CDR1 is SGHTA and CDR2 is FQGNSA. The CDR3 bases are TGTGCCAGCAGCTTAGCGGGGACAGGGGGAGGCTACACCTTC. Its translation: CASSLAGTGGGYTF. Supplemented by reference TRBV7-2 and TRBJ1-2, the full variable domain reads GAGVSQSPSNKVTEKGKDVELRCDPISGHTALYWYRQSLGQGLEFLIYFQGNSAPDKSGLPSDRFSAERTGGSVSTLTIQRTQQEDSAVYLCASSLAGTGGGYTFGSGTRLTVV.

This chain uses TRBV4-2 with TRBJ2-5; TRBD2 matches at 9 bases. The CDR3 loop spans 17 amino acids. The V gene end was trimmed by 4 bases and the J gene end by 7 bases; junction bases not matched to a gene: 16. From germline, CDR1 is LGHNA and CDR2 YNFKEQ. In DNA form, the CDR3 reads TGTGCCAGCAGCCGCGGCCAATTGGCGGGGGGGGCGGGGACCCAGTACTTC. It encodes CASSRGQLAGGAGTQYF.

The J gene is TRBJ1-5, the V gene TRBV29-1, with D possibly matching TRBD1 (6 bases). Germline-derived CDR1 and CDR2 are SQVTM and ANQGSEA. The CDR3 length is 12 residues. V was pared by 7 bases and J by 5 bases, with 12 bases between. CDR3 protein: CSARTVHQPQHF. CDR3 bases: TGCAGCGCCAGGACAGTCCATCAGCCCCAGCATTTT.

The chain couples TRBV2 to TRBJ1-4; D is possibly TRBD1 (5 bases). This CDR3 has 12 amino acids. CDR1 and CDR2 from the germline V gene are SNHLY and FYNNEI. The ends were cut back, 4 bases at V and 8 bases at J, with 8 bases in the middle. CDR3 sequence reads: CASSARGEKLFF. The CDR3 bases are TGTGCCAGCAGTGCTCGGGGCGAAAAACTGTTTTTT.

This clone appeared a single time. J is TRBJ2-6 and V is TRBV4-2; TRBD1 matches at 8 bases. This CDR3 has 16 amino acids. Germline V gives CDR1 LGHNA, CDR2 YNFKEQ. Trimming took 3 bases from V and 4 from J; bases not matched to a gene: 5. CDR3 sequence (DNA): TGTGCCAGCAGCCAGCGGACAGGGACCGGGGCCAACGTCCTGACTTTC. Protein: CASSQRTGTGANVLTF.

CDR3 residues: CASSSAGHNYGYTF. Written as DNA, the CDR3 is TGTGCCAGTAGTTCGGCAGGTCATAACTATGGCTACACCTTC. This chain uses TRBV19 with TRBJ1-2; D remains ambiguous. Germline V CDR1 and CDR2: LNHDA, SQIVND (reference sequence). Trimming took 5 bases from V and 1 from J, leaving 11 bases between them. The CDR3 is 14 amino acids. Drawing the rest from reference TRBV19 and TRBJ1-2, the complete variable domain is DGGITQSPKYLFRKEGQNVTLSCEQNLNHDAMYWYRQDPGQGLRLIYYSQIVNDFQKGDIAEGYSVSREKKESFPLTVTSAQKNPTAFYLCASSSAGHNYGYTFGSGTRLTVV.

This rearrangement joins TRBV29-1 to TRBJ1-5; TRBD1 matches at 7 bases. J lost 1 base, V lost 5 bases, and 11 bases had no gene match. CDR1 is SQVTM and CDR2 is ANQGSEA in the germline V gene. This CDR3 spans 16 amino acids. CDR3 nucleotide sequence: TGCAGCGTTTCCCAGGGGGGCGGAGGGAGCAATCAGCCCCAGCATTTT. Translating it yields CSVSQGGGGSNQPQHF. The complete variable domain, with remaining parts taken from reference TRBV29-1 and TRBJ1-5, reads SAVISQKPSRDICQRGTSLTIQCQVDSQVTMMFWYRQQPGQSLTLIATANQGSEATYESGFVIDKFPISRPNLTFSTLTVSNMSPEDSSIYLCSVSQGGGGSNQPQHFGDGTRLSIL.

Regarding this clone: This specimen includes other DNA sequences encoding the same CDR3. The V call is TRBV2, the J call TRBJ2-7; tentative D call: TRBD1 (6 bases). Germline V lookup: CDR1 SNHLY, CDR2 FYNNEI. The CDR3 covers 12 residues. V lost 5 bases and J lost 4, with 9 bases in between. The CDR3 spells CASSKQGYEQYF. DNA for the CDR3: TGTGCCAGCAGTAAACAGGGTTACGAGCAGTACTTC.